The 24 T cell receptor beta chains below come from one sample, sequenced in a study of ipilimumab plus nivolumab after autologous stem cell transplantation (dated by TCRdb to the early 2020s). Libraries were constructed by the immunoSEQ multiplex PCR assay. TCRdb took over this immuneACCESS table, retaining in-frame rearrangements with V and J assigned. Such tables are incomplete; in checked studies, under half of the missing clones stem from an unresolved V gene, and the remainder is unexplained. This sample comprises 20,000 to 25,000 clones, roughly 70% of them detected only once. Approximately 23% of the sample is in the top ten clones. The material sequenced was PBMCs, taken in a trial of ipilimumab plus nivolumab as post-transplant consolidation. All receptors come from a male donor with diffuse large B-cell lymphoma.

The J gene is TRBJ2-7, the V gene TRBV11-3; 7 bases line up with TRBD1. This CDR3 is 11 amino acids long. The V gene end was trimmed by 5 bases and the J gene end by 6 bases; junction bases not matched to a gene: 1. Germline V gives CDR1 SGHNT, CDR2 YENEEA. The CDR3: CASSHRGEQYF. CDR3 DNA: TGTGCCAGCAGCCACAGGGGCGAGCAGTACTTC. The full variable domain, rest sourced from reference TRBV11-3 and TRBJ2-7, is EAGVVQSPRYKIIEKKQPVAFWCNPISGHNTLYWYLQNLGQGPELLIRYENEEAVDDSQLPKDRFSAERLKGVDSTLKIQPAELGDSAVYLCASSHRGEQYFGPGTRLTVT.

The rearrangement joins TRBV7-8 to TRBJ2-7; D may be TRBD1 or TRBD2 (6 bases each). CDR1 and CDR2 from the germline V gene are SGHVS and FQNEAQ. V was cut by 5 bases and J by 3 bases, with 17 bases left in between. The CDR3 is 15 residues long. In DNA, the CDR3 is TGTGCCAGCAGCCTGGGGGGCGGGCCCTTCTACGAGCAGTACTTC. As protein: CASSLGGGPFYEQYF.

The V call is TRBV30, the J call TRBJ2-3; maybe TRBD2 (6 bases). V lost 1 base to trimming and J lost 4 bases, with 18 bases between them. CDR3 length equals 16 residues. Germline V gene data show CDR1 as GTSNPN and CDR2 as SVGIG (reference sequence). The CDR3 loop reads CAWSEYYGSRPDTQYF. CDR3 in DNA: TGTGCCTGGAGTGAGTATTACGGGAGCAGGCCAGATACGCAGTATTTT.

The chain is built from TRBV29-1 and TRBJ1-1; no clear D gene. Between the trimmed V and J ends, which lost 3 bases and 1 base, there was a span of 9 bases. CDR1 and CDR2 from the germline V gene are SQVTM and ANQGSEA. CDR3 size: 13 residues. In DNA form, the CDR3 reads TGCAGCGTTGACGACGGACGGAACACTGAAGCTTTCTTT. Translation: CSVDDGRNTEAFF.

V is TRBV7-9 and J is TRBJ2-1, with TRBD1 matching 9 bases. From germline, CDR1 is SEHNR and CDR2 FQNEAQ (reference sequence). Trimming cost V 5 bases and J 9 bases; bases outside gene matches: 11. This CDR3 is 15 amino acids long. The CDR3 sequence is CASSLQGAAFGEQFF. The DNA of the CDR3 is TGTGCCAGCAGCCTACAGGGGGCCGCCTTCGGTGAGCAGTTCTTC.

The V and J genes are TRBV7-9 and TRBJ2-7, with D uncertain. This CDR3 contains 13 residues. The V gene's germline CDR1 is SEHNR and CDR2 FQNEAQ (reference sequence). Trimming left V 5 bases short and J 3 bases short, with 11 bases between. DNA for the CDR3: TGTGCCAGCAGCAGAGACCAAGGCTACGAGCAGTACTTC. Its translation is CASSRDQGYEQYF.

This clone was observed a few times. The rearrangement joins TRBV29-1 to TRBJ2-3; D is tentatively TRBD1 or TRBD2 (5 bases each). CDR1 and CDR2 from the germline V gene are SQVTM and ANQGSEA. This CDR3 comprises 14 residues. Trimming stripped 1 base from V and 5 bases from J, with 13 bases between. The DNA of the CDR3 is TGCAGCGTTGAAGCAGGGACCGCCCAAGATACGCAGTATTTT. Amino acid sequence: CSVEAGTAQDTQYF.

CDR3 sequence reads: CASSSTYSHQPQHF. The CDR3 coding sequence is TGTGCCAGCAGCTCGACCTATTCACATCAGCCCCAGCATTTT. The rearrangement links TRBV7-3 to TRBJ1-5; D is unresolved. This CDR3 has 14 residues. V shed 4 bases and J shed 5 bases, with 12 bases lying between them. From germline, CDR1 is SGHTA and CDR2 FQGTGA. Complete variable domain (other parts from reference TRBV7-3 and TRBJ1-5): GAGVSQTPSNKVTEKGKYVELRCDPISGHTALYWYRQSLGQGPEFLIYFQGTGAADDSGLPNDRFFAVRPEGSVSTLKIQRTERGDSAVYLCASSSTYSHQPQHFGDGTRLSIL.

This chain links TRBV2 with TRBJ1-5; perhaps TRBD1 as D (6 bases). Germline V gene lookup returns CDR1 SNHLY and CDR2 FYNNEI. CDR3 size: 16 residues. Trimming shortened V by 6 bases and J by 3 bases, and 18 bases separated the two germline ends. CDR3 loop: CASRLGQSLINQPQHF. The CDR3 DNA is TGTGCCAGCAGGCTCGGACAGTCCCTAATCAATCAGCCCCAGCATTTT.

The count of this clone is one. The DNA for the CDR3 is TGCGCCAGCAGTGGCTCCTCGGTGGGCAGGGTAGGCACCGGGGAGCTGTTTTTT. It codes for CASSGSSVGRVGTGELFF. The rearrangement links TRBV4-1 to TRBJ2-2, with a possible D match to TRBD1 (5 bases). The CDR3 sequence is 18 residues long. With 6 bases removed from V and 4 bases from J, the gap between germline ends came to 24 bases. CDR1 is MGHRA, CDR2 YSYEKL, per germline.

This chain uses TRBV6-5 with TRBJ1-1; tentatively, D is TRBD1 (5 bases). CDR3 length: 14 amino acids. V shed 0 bases and J shed 3 bases, with 8 bases lying between them. Germline values: CDR1 MNHEY, CDR2 SVGAGI. The CDR3 bases are TGTGCCAGCAGTTACTCAGAGGGGTACACTGAAGCTTTCTTT. Its protein product is CASSYSEGYTEAFF.

The J gene is TRBJ1-6, the V gene TRBV4-1; 11 bases are shared with TRBD1. The V gene end was trimmed by 1 base and the J gene end by 14 bases; junction bases not matched to a gene: 10. The CDR3 length is 16 residues. Looked up from germline, CDR1 is MGHRA and CDR2 is YSYEKL. The CDR3 DNA sequence: TGCGCCAGCAGCCAAGGGCCGGGACAGGGGGTGAGGACCCTCCACTTT. It yields the protein CASSQGPGQGVRTLHF.

This sequence joins TRBV5-4 and TRBJ2-1; 8 nucleotides align to TRBD2. The CDR3 loop spans 15 amino acids. Germline V gene lookup returns CDR1 SGHNT and CDR2 YYREEE (reference sequence). The CDR3 nucleotides are TGTGCAGAGAGGGACGGGACTAGGGGGGCCAATGAGCAGTTCTTC. Encoded protein: CAERDGTRGANEQFF. Full variable domain (remainder filled in from reference TRBV5-4 and TRBJ2-1): ETGVTQSPTHLIKTRGQQVTLRCSSQSGHNTVSWYQQALGQGPQFIFQYYREEENGRGNFPPRFSGLQFPNYSSELNVNALELDDSALYLCAERDGTRGANEQFFGPGTRLTVL.

The rearrangement joins TRBV5-1 to TRBJ2-3; D is possibly TRBD2 (5 bases). Germline V CDR1 and CDR2: SGHRS, YFSETQ. There are 14 residues in the CDR3. Trimming removed 2 bases at V and 8 bases at J, with 15 bases between. CDR3 sequence: CASSLGLGEGTQYF. The CDR3 DNA sequence: TGCGCCAGCAGCTTAGGGTTAGGTGAGGGTACGCAGTATTTT.

This chain links TRBV19 with TRBJ1-4; 7 bases are a match to TRBD1. This CDR3 is built from 13 residues. Trimming at V came to 5 bases and at J to 7 bases, leaving 4 bases not matched to a gene. CDR1 and CDR2 from the germline V gene are LNHDA and SQIVND (reference sequence). CDR3 DNA sequence: TGTGCCAGTAGTTACAGGGGTGGTGAAAAACTGTTTTTT. Its protein is CASSYRGGEKLFF.

This chain's CDR3 is CASRDRAWGEKLFF. For the CDR3, the DNA is TGTGCCAGCAGGGACAGGGCTTGGGGTGAAAAACTGTTTTTT. The chain couples TRBV7-2 to TRBJ1-4; 8 nucleotides match TRBD1. The ends lost 6 bases at V and 7 bases at J; junction bases unmatched: 7. Germline values: CDR1 SGHTA, CDR2 FQGNSA. The CDR3 spans 14 residues.

This clone was detected a few times. The genes are TRBV15 and TRBJ1-5; D perhaps matches TRBD1 (5 bases). V lost 5 bases and J lost 1, with 15 bases in between. Per the germline V gene, CDR1 is LNHNV and CDR2 is YYDKDF (reference sequence). This CDR3 comprises 16 residues. CDR3 nucleotides: TGTGCCACCAGCTCGTCTTGGGCAGGGAGCAATCAGCCCCAGCATTTT. Protein: CATSSSWAGSNQPQHF. Drawing the rest from reference TRBV15 and TRBJ1-5, the complete variable domain is DAMVIQNPRYQVTQFGKPVTLSCSQTLNHNVMYWYQQKSSQAPKLLFHYYDKDFNNEADTPDNFQSRRPNTSFCFLDIRSPGLGDTAMYLCATSSSWAGSNQPQHFGDGTRLSIL.

The rearrangement joins TRBV7-6 to TRBJ2-7; TRBD2 is a possible D gene (5 bases). V was clipped by 4 bases and J by 2 bases, with 12 bases between them. The CDR3 is 14 residues long. Germline CDR1 SGHVS, CDR2 FNYEAQ. CDR3 loop: CASSSHQLAYEQYF. CDR3 DNA: TGTGCCAGCAGCTCACACCAACTAGCCTACGAGCAGTACTTC.

V and J are TRBV12-1 and TRBJ1-5; TRBD1, as called in the table, went unchecked against the DNA. TRBV12-1 is flagged as a pseudogene. The CDR3 contains 14 residues. The CDR3 region has the DNA TGTGCCAGCAGCCACAGGGTTAACAATCAGCCCCAGCATTTT. It is translated as CASSHRVNNQPQHF.

The chain couples TRBV2 to TRBJ1-2; TRBD1 agrees at 7 bases. CDR1 SNHLY and CDR2 FYNNEI come from the germline V gene. After removal of 3 bases from V and 7 bases from J, the junction contained 5 bases not matched to a gene. The CDR3 contains 13 residues. The CDR3 spells CASSETNRGGYTF. The DNA for the CDR3 is TGTGCCAGCAGTGAGACTAACAGGGGTGGCTACACCTTC.

This clone is labeled large (0.1 to 1%). The chain carries TRBV27 and TRBJ2-2; maybe TRBD2 (6 bases). V was pared by 3 bases and J by 6 bases, with 11 bases between. The germline CDR1 and CDR2 sequences are MNHEY and SMNVEV (reference sequence). CDR3 length equals 14 residues. Here the CDR3 DNA reads TGTGCCAGCAGTTTCTCTAGCGTCGCCGGGGAGCTGTTTTTT. Amino acid sequence: CASSFSSVAGELFF.

The chain combines TRBV2 with TRBJ2-2, with no clear D. CDR1 is SNHLY, CDR2 FYNNEI, per germline. The CDR3 contains 11 residues. Trimming left V 1 base short and J 8 bases short, with 2 bases between. CDR3 in amino acids: CASSEGGELFF. The CDR3 region has the DNA TGTGCCAGCAGTGAAGGGGGGGAGCTGTTTTTT.

J is TRBJ2-3 and V is TRBV9; 9 bases match TRBD2. Germline V gives CDR1 SGDLS, CDR2 YYNGEE. The length of the CDR3 is 16 residues. The V gene end was trimmed by 0 bases and the J gene end by 5 bases; junction bases not matched to a gene: 7. CDR3 DNA sequence: TGTGCCAGCAGCGTAGGAGGCGGGGGGGCCTTAGATACGCAGTATTTT. Encoded protein: CASSVGGGGALDTQYF.

The V call is TRBV10-3, the J call TRBJ1-2, with D uncertain. The germline V and J ends were trimmed by 2 bases and 2 bases, with 6 bases remaining between them. The CDR3 spans 13 residues. Germline assignment: CDR1 ENHRY and CDR2 SYGVKD. The CDR3 nucleotides are TGTGCCATCAGTGAGGGGCAAAACTATGGCTACACCTTC. Residues: CAISEGQNYGYTF.